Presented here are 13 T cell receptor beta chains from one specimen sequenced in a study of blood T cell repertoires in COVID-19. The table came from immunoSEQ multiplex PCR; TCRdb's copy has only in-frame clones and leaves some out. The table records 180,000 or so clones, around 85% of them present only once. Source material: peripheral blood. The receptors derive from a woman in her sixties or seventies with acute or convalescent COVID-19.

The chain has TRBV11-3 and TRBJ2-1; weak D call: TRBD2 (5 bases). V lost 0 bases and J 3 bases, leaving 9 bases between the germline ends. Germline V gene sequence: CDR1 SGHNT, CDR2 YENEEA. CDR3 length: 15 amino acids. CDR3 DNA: TGTGCCAGCAGCTTAGAAAGAGGGCACTACAATGAGCAGTTCTTC. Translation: CASSLERGHYNEQFF. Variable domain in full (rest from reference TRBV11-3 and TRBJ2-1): EAGVVQSPRYKIIEKKQPVAFWCNPISGHNTLYWYLQNLGQGPELLIRYENEEAVDDSQLPKDRFSAERLKGVDSTLKIQPAELGDSAVYLCASSLERGHYNEQFFGPGTRLTVL.

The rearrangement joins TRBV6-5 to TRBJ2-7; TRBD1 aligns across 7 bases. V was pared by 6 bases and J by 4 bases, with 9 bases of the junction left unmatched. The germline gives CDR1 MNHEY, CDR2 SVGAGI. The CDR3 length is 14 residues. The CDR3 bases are TGTGCCAGCAGGACAGGGCATCGGGCGTACGAGCAGTACTTC. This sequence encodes CASRTGHRAYEQYF.

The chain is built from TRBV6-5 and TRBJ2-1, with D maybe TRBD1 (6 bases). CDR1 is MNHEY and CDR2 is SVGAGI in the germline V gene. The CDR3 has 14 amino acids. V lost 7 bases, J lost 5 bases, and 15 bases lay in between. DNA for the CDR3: TGTGCCAGCACTTCCGGGACACTGGACAATGAGCAGTTCTTC. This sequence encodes CASTSGTLDNEQFF.

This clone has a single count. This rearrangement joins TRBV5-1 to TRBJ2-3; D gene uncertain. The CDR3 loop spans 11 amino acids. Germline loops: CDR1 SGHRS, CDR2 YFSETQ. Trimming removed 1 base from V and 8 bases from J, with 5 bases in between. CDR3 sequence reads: CASSLTFTQYF. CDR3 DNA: TGCGCCAGCAGCTTGACATTTACGCAGTATTTT.

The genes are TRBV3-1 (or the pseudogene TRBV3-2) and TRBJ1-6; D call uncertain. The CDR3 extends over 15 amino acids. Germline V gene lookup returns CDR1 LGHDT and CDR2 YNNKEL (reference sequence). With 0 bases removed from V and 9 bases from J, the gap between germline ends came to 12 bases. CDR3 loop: CASSQEDAGSSPLHF. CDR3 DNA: TGTGCCAGCAGCCAAGAAGATGCGGGGAGTTCACCCCTCCACTTT.

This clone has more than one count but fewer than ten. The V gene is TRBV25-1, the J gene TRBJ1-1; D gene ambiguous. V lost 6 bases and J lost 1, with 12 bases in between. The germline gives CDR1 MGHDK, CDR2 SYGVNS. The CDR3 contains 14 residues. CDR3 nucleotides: TGTGCCAGCAGCTCGCTGGGGAGGAACACTGAAGCTTTCTTT. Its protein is CASSSLGRNTEAFF. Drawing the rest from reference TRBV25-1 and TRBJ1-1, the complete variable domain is EADIYQTPRYLVIGTGKKITLECSQTMGHDKMYWYQQDPGMELHLIHYSYGVNSTEKGDLSSESTVSRIRTEHFPLTLESARPSHTSQYLCASSSLGRNTEAFFGQGTRLTVV.

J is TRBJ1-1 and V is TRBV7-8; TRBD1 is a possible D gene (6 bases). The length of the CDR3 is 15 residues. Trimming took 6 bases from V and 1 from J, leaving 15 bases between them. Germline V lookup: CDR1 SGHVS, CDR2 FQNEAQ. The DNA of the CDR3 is TGTGCCAGCAGGCTATCAAACAGGGAGAACACTGAAGCTTTCTTT. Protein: CASRLSNRENTEAFF.

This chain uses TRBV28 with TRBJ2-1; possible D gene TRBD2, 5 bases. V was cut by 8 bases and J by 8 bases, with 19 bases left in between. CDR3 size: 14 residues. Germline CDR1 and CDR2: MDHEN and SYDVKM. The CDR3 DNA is TGTGCCAGCGGGAGACCGGGTCCTGCTCATGAGCAGTTCTTC. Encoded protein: CASGRPGPAHEQFF.

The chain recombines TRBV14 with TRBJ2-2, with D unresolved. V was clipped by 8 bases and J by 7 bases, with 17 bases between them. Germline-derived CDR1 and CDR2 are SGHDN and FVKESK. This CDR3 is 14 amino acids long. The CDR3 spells CASGDGFFGGELFF. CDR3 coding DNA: TGTGCCAGCGGTGACGGGTTCTTCGGCGGGGAGCTGTTTTTT.

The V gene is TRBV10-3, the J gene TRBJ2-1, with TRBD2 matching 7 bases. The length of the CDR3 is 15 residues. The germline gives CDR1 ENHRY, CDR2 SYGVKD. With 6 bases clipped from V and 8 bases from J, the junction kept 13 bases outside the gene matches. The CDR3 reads CAISFEAGVLDEQFF. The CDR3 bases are TGTGCCATCAGCTTTGAGGCGGGAGTATTAGATGAGCAGTTCTTC.

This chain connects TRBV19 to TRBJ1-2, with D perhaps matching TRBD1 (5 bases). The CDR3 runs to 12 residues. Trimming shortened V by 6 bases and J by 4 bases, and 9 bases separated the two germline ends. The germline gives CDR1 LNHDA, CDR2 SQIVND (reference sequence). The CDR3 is CASRTGGYGYTF. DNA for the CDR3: TGTGCCAGTAGAACAGGCGGCTATGGCTACACCTTC. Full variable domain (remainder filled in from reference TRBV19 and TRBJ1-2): DGGITQSPKYLFRKEGQNVTLSCEQNLNHDAMYWYRQDPGQGLRLIYYSQIVNDFQKGDIAEGYSVSREKKESFPLTVTSAQKNPTAFYLCASRTGGYGYTFGSGTRLTVV.

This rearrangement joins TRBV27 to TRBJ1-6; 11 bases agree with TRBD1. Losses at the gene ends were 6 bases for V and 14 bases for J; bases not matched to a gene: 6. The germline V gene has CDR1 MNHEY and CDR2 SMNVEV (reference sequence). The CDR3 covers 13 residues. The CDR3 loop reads CASRRTGGITLHF. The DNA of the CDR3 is TGTGCCAGCAGACGGACAGGGGGCATAACCCTCCACTTT.

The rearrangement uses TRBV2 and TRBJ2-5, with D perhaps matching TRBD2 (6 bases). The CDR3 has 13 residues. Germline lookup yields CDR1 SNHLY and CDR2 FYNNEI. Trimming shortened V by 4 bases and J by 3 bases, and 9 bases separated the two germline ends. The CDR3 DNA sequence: TGTGCCAGCAGTGGGTGGAGGGAAGAGACCCAGTACTTC. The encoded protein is CASSGWREETQYF.